The 10 T cell receptor beta chains reported below all come from one sample, sequenced in a study of regulatory T cells in long-lasting Graves disease. Time point denoted: persistent/refractory GD, antithyroid drugs over 5 years with positive TRAb. The TCR library used RNA extracted from PBMCs. Building of the TCR beta libraries involved iRepertoire HTBI primers and Arm-PCR of CDR3 regions. Each CDR3 protein gets one entry after TCRdb re-called the multiplex PCR reads with MiXCR. The data show about 660,000 distinct CDR3 sequences, roughly 30% seen once. The sample was peripheral blood mononuclear cells (PBMCs), taken when the disease was refractory, from a patient treated with antithyroid drugs. The receptor set was obtained from a female donor with Graves disease.

The rearrangement uses TRBV9 and TRBJ2-7; TRBD2 is a possible D gene (5 bases). V lost 2 bases, J lost 3 bases, and 12 bases lay in between. The CDR3 is 14 residues long. CDR1 and CDR2 (germline): SGDLS, YYNGEE. The CDR3 sequence: CASSVGGGIYEQYF. CDR3 coding DNA: TGTGCCAGCAGCGTGGGCGGAGGCATCTACGAGCAGTACTTC.

The gene calls are TRBV30 and TRBJ2-5, with 10 nucleotides matching TRBD2. There are 15 residues in the CDR3. The V and J ends lost 6 bases and 0 bases, in that order; junction bases with no gene match: 7. Looked up from germline, CDR1 is GTSNPN and CDR2 is SVGIG (reference sequence). CDR3 DNA: TGTGCCTGTACCCCGGGACTAGCGAACCAAGAGACCCAGTACTTC. Amino acid sequence: CACTPGLANQETQYF.

In this sample, this clonotype turned up many times. The V and J genes are TRBV11-2 and TRBJ1-1; D uncertain. The CDR3 consists of 15 residues. Trimming left V 0 bases short and J 0 bases short, with 8 bases between. Germline assignment: CDR1 SGHAT and CDR2 FQNNGV. CDR3 nucleotide sequence: TGTGCCAGCAGCTTAGACTCGGGTATGAACACTGAAGCTTTCTTT. Its translation is CASSLDSGMNTEAFF.

Comment on this clonotype: This sequence may be a read error, since a much larger clone differs from it by one base. J is TRBJ1-1 and V is TRBV28; the D is unclear. CDR3 size: 16 residues. Germline values: CDR1 MDHEN, CDR2 SYDVKM. The V end was cut by 2 bases, the J end by 0 bases, with 13 bases between. The CDR3 DNA is TGTGCCAGCAGTTTAGACCGTGTGGCAGTGAACACTGAAGCTTTCTTT. Its translation is CASSLDRVAVNTEAFF.

This clonotype was counted many times. The J gene is TRBJ1-5, the V gene TRBV30; D not resolved. Trimming stripped 5 bases from V and 0 bases from J, with 8 bases between. The germline V gene has CDR1 GTSNPN and CDR2 SVGIG (reference sequence). This CDR3 has 13 residues. This chain's CDR3 is CAWDDNSNQPQHF. The CDR3 DNA sequence: TGTGCCTGGGATGACAATAGCAATCAGCCCCAGCATTTT. Full variable domain (remainder filled in from reference TRBV30 and TRBJ1-5): SQTIHQWPATLVQPVGSPLSLECTVEGTSNPNLYWYRQAAGRGLQLLFYSVGIGQISSEVPQNLSASRPQDRQFILSSKKLLLSDSGFYLCAWDDNSNQPQHFGDGTRLSIL.

The rearrangement uses TRBV6-9 and TRBJ1-2; no reliable D call. V dropped 3 bases and J dropped 2 bases, with 13 bases sitting between them. CDR1 is MNHGY, CDR2 SVAAGI, per germline. The CDR3 runs to 15 residues. As DNA, the CDR3 is TGTGCCAGCAGTTACTCAGTGGGCGCGAACTATGGCTACACCTTC. Encoded protein: CASSYSVGANYGYTF.

V gene TRBV5-4 combines with J gene TRBJ2-5, with 7 bases matching TRBD1. Germline-derived CDR1 and CDR2 are SGHNT and YYREEE (reference sequence). The length of the CDR3 is 14 residues. With V trimmed by 4 bases and J by 5 bases, 8 bases remained unmatched. CDR3 amino acids: CASSRDSSDETQYF. The DNA for the CDR3 is TGTGCCAGCAGCCGGGACAGTTCAGACGAGACCCAGTACTTC.

The gene calls are TRBV27 and TRBJ2-2, with TRBD2 matching over 7 bases. With 4 bases clipped from V and 6 bases from J, the junction kept 11 bases outside the gene matches. This CDR3 comprises 16 residues. Germline lookup yields CDR1 MNHEY and CDR2 SMNVEV (reference sequence). CDR3 protein: CASSSSSGRPPGELFF. The DNA of the CDR3 is TGTGCCAGCAGTTCAAGCTCCGGGAGGCCTCCCGGGGAGCTGTTTTTT.

The chain links TRBV6-1 to TRBJ2-1; D remains ambiguous. The V and J ends lost 2 bases and 5 bases respectively, with 13 bases between them. Germline V CDR1 and CDR2: MNHNS, SASEGT. The CDR3 runs 15 residues. CDR3 in DNA: TGTGCCAGCAGTGAACAACAGTGGAGCAACAATGAGCAGTTCTTC. Translating it yields CASSEQQWSNNEQFF.

The rearrangement links TRBV6-1 to TRBJ1-5, with D tentatively TRBD1 (6 bases). Deletions cut 8 bases from V and 7 bases from J, with 12 bases between. CDR1 and CDR2 (germline): MNHNS, SASEGT. The CDR3 is 12 amino acids. The CDR3 loop is CASGHRDQPQHF. The CDR3 DNA sequence: TGTGCCAGCGGCCACAGGGACCAGCCCCAGCATTTT.